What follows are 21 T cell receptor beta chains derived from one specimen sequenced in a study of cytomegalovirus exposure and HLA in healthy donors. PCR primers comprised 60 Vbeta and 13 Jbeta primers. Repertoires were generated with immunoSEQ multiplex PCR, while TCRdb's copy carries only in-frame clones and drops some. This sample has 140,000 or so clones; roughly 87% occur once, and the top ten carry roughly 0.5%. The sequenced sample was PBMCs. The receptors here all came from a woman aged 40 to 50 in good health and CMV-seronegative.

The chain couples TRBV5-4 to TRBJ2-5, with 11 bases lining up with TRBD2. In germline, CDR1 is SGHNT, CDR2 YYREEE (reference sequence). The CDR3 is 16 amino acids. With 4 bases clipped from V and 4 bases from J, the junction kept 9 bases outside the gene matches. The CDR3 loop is CASSQVAGGLGETQYF. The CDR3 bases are TGTGCCAGCAGCCAAGTAGCGGGAGGGCTAGGAGAGACCCAGTACTTC.

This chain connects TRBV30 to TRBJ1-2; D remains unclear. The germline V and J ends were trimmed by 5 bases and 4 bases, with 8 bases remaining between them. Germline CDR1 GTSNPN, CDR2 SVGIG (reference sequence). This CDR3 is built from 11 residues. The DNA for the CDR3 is TGTGCCTGGTCAAACGGCTATGGCTACACCTTC. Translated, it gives CAWSNGYGYTF.

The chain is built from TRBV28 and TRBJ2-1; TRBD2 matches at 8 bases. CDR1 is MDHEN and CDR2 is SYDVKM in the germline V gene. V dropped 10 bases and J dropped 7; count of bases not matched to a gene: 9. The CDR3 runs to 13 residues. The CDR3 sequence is CATRTSRGNEQFF. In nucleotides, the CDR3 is TGTGCCACCCGGACTAGCAGGGGAAATGAGCAGTTCTTC. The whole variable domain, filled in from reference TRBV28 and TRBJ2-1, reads DVKVTQSSRYLVKRTGEKVFLECVQDMDHENMFWYRQDPGLGLRLIYFSYDVKMKEKGDIPEGYSVSREKKERFSLILESASTNQTSMYLCATRTSRGNEQFFGPGTRLTVL.

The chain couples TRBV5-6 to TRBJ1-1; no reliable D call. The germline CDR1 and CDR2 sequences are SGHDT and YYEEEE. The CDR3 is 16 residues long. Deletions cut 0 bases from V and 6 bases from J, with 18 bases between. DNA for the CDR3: TGTGCCAGCAGCTTGGCCAGAGGGCTAAGCTTCGCTGAAGCTTTCTTT. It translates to CASSLARGLSFAEAFF.

The CDR3 DNA follows: TGCGCCAGCAGCGCACCTGGACTAGCCCACAGAGATTTAGATACGCAGTATTTT. Encoded protein: CASSAPGLAHRDLDTQYF. The chain joins TRBV4-1 to TRBJ2-3; 8 bases fit TRBD2. Germline V gene data show CDR1 as MGHRA and CDR2 as YSYEKL. V was pared by 5 bases and J by 5 bases, with 18 bases of the junction left unmatched. The CDR3 loop spans 18 amino acids.

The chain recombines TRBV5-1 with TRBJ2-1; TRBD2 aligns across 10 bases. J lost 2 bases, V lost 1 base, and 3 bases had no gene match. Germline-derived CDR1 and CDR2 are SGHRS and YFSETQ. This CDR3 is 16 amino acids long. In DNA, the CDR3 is TGCGCCAGCAGCTTGCAAGCGGGAGGGGCCTACAATGAGCAGTTCTTC. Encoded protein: CASSLQAGGAYNEQFF.

CDR3 in amino acids: CSVSRGNTIYF. CDR3 sequence (DNA): TGCAGCGTTTCCAGGGGAAACACCATATATTTT. This rearrangement joins TRBV29-1 to TRBJ1-3; no reliable D call. CDR1 and CDR2 from the germline V gene are SQVTM and ANQGSEA. This CDR3 is 11 amino acids long. Trimming stripped 5 bases from V and 4 bases from J, with 6 bases between.

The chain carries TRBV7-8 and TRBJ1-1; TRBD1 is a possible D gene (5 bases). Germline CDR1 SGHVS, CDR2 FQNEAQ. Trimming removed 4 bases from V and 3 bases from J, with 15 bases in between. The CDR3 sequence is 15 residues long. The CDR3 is CASSSSGTGDTEAFF. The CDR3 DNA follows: TGTGCCAGCAGCTCCTCCGGGACGGGAGACACTGAAGCTTTCTTT. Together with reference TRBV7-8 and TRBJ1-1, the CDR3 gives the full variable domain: GAGVSQSPRYKVAKRGQDVALRCDPISGHVSLFWYQQALGQGPEFLTYFQNEAQLDKSGLPSDRFFAERPEGSVSTLKIQRTQQEDSAVYLCASSSSGTGDTEAFFGQGTRLTVV.

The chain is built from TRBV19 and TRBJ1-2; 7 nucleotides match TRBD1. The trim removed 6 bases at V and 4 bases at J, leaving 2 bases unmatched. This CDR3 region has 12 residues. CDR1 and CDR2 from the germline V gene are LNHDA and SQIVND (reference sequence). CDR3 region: CASSAGGYGYTF. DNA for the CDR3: TGTGCCAGTAGCGCAGGGGGCTATGGCTACACCTTC.

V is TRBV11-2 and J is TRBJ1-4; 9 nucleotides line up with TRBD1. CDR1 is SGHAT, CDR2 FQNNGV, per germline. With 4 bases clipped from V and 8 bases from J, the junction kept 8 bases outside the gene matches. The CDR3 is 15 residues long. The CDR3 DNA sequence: TGTGCCAGCAGCTACCCCGGGACAGGGAGAGAAAAACTGTTTTTT. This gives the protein CASSYPGTGREKLFF.

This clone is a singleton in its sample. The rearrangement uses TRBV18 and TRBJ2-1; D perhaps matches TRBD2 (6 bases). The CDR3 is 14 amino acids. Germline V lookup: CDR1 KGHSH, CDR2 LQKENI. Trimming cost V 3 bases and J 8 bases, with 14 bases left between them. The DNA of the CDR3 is TGTGCCAGCTCACCTTTGACTAGATTGGATGAGCAGTTCTTC. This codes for CASSPLTRLDEQFF.

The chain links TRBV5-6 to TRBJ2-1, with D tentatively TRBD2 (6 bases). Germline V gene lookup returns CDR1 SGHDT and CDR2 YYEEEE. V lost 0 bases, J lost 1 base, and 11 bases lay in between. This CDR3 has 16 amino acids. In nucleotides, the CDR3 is TGTGCCAGCAGCTTGGGGCTAGCGCGATCCTACAATGAGCAGTTCTTC. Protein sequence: CASSLGLARSYNEQFF.

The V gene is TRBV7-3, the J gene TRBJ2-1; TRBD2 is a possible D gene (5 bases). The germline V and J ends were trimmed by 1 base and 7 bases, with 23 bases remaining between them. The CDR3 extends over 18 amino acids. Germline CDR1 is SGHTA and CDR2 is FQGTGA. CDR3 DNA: TGTGCCAGCAGCTTAATCCCCCTAGGTAGCGTGTCCCAGAATGAGCAGTTCTTC. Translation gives CASSLIPLGSVSQNEQFF.

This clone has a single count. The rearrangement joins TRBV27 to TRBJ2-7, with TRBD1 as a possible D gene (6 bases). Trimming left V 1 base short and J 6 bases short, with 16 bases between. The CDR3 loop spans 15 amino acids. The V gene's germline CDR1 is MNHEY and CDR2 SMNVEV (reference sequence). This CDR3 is CASSLFGGTRGEQYF. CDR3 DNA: TGTGCCAGCAGTTTATTTGGCGGAACCAGGGGCGAGCAGTACTTC.

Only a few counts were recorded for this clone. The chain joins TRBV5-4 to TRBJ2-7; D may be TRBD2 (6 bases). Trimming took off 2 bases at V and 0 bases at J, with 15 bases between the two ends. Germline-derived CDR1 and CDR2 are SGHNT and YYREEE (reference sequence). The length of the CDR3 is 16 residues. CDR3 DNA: TGTGCCAGCAGCTTTCTAGCGTATGGGAGCTCCTACGAGCAGTACTTC. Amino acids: CASSFLAYGSSYEQYF. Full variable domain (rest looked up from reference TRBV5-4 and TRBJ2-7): ETGVTQSPTHLIKTRGQQVTLRCSSQSGHNTVSWYQQALGQGPQFIFQYYREEENGRGNFPPRFSGLQFPNYSSELNVNALELDDSALYLCASSFLAYGSSYEQYFGPGTRLTVT.

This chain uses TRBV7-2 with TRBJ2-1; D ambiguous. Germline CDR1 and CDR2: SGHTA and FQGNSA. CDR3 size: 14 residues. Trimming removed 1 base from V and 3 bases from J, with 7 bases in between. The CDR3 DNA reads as TGTGCCAGCAGCTTAGACTTGAACTACAATGAGCAGTTCTTC. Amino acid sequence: CASSLDLNYNEQFF.

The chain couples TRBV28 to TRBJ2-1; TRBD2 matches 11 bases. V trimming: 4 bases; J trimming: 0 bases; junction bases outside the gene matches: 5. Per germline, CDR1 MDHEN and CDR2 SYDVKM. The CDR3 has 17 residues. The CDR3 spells CASSSGTSGPSYNEQFF. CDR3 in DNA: TGTGCCAGCAGTTCCGGGACTAGCGGTCCCTCCTACAATGAGCAGTTCTTC.

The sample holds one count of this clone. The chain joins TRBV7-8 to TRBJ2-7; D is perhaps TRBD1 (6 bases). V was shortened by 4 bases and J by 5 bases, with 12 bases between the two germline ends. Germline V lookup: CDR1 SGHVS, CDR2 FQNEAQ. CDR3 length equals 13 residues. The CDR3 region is CASSSQGIHEQYF. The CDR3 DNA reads TGTGCCAGCAGCTCACAGGGTATACACGAGCAGTACTTC.

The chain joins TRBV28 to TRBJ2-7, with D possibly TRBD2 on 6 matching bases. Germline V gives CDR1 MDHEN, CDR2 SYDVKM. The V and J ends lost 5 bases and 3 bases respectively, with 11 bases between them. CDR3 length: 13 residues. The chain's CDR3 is CASSPGTLYEQYF. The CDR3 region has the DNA TGTGCCAGCAGTCCTGGGACTCTCTACGAGCAGTACTTC.

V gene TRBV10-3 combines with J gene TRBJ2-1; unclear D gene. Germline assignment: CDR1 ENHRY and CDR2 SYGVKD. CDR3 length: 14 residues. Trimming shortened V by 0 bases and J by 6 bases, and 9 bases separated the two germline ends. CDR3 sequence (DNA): TGTGCCATCAGTGAGTCGAAAGGCGGCAATGAGCAGTTCTTC. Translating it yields CAISESKGGNEQFF.

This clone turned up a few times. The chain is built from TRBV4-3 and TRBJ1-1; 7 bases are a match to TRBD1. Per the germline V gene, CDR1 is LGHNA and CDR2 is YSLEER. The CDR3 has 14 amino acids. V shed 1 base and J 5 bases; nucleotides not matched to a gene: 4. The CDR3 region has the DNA TGCGCCAGCAGCCAAGGGTCCAGGGGGACTGAAGCTTTCTTT. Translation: CASSQGSRGTEAFF.